The next 3 T cell receptor beta chains were all read from a single sample in a study of blood T cell repertoires in COVID-19. Profiling relied on immunoSEQ multiplex PCR, and the TCRdb table lists in-frame clones only, not all of them. The sample has some 170,000 clones; roughly 85% are singletons. Material for sequencing was PBMCs or T cells enriched from blood (not recorded which). The receptors were sampled from a middle-aged man who had recovered from COVID-19.

The table lists this clone with a few counts. The chain joins TRBV3-1 (or the pseudogene TRBV3-2) to TRBJ2-2, with 15 bases that match TRBD2. V trimming: 0 bases; J trimming: 5 bases; junction bases outside the gene matches: 4. Germline values: CDR1 LGHDT, CDR2 YNNKEL (reference sequence). CDR3 length: 18 residues. The CDR3 nucleotides read TGTGCCAGCAGCCAAGAGGGACTAGCGGGAGGAGGGACCGGGGAGCTGTTTTTT. Amino acid sequence: CASSQEGLAGGGTGELFF.

The gene calls are TRBV4-2 and TRBJ2-3, with TRBD2 matching 9 bases. Trimming took 7 bases from V and 4 from J; bases not matched to a gene: 9. The CDR3 covers 15 residues. The germline gives CDR1 LGHNA, CDR2 YNFKEQ. The CDR3 nucleotides read TGTGCCAGCACGGGGGCGGGGGGGCAATCAGATACGCAGTATTTT. Residues: CASTGAGGQSDTQYF.

The rearrangement links TRBV5-8 to TRBJ1-6; 7 bases fit TRBD1. CDR1 SGHTS and CDR2 YDEGEE come from the germline V gene. Losses at the gene ends were 4 bases for V and 10 bases for J; bases not matched to a gene: 20. The CDR3 totals 18 residues. CDR3 sequence: CASSIGTAPVIPNSPLHF. In DNA form, the CDR3 reads TGTGCCAGCAGCATTGGGACAGCTCCGGTTATCCCAAACTCACCCCTCCACTTT.